The rows below give T cell receptor beta chains drawn from one sample of a study of T cell responses to AZD1222 COVID-19 vaccine. Profiled with immunoSEQ multiplex PCR; TCRdb holds only in-frame clones, not every one. The sample yields 100,000 to 140,000 clones, 70% to 90% seen once. The sequencing used peripheral blood, collected 28 days after the second AZD1222 dose. All receptors come from an adult who received the AZD1222 COVID-19 vaccine. Both conserved end residues are part of each CDR3. A D gene is named only where the DNA matches it firmly. Clone size is stated in some rows and not others, as once, few, many or a class when expanded.

j_call,v_call,clone_size,d_call,cdr3_aa,cdr3_nt
TRBJ1-5,TRBV19,.,.,CASSIFSGLNQPQHF,TGTGCCAGTAGTATATTTTCGGGGCTAAATCAGCCCCAGCATTTT
TRBJ1-2,TRBV30,once,TRBD1,CAWSHTGGPYGYTF,TGTGCCTGGAGCCACACAGGGGGACCCTATGGCTACACCTTC
TRBJ2-2,TRBV3-1/TRBV3-2,once,.,CASSIQGGELFF,TGTGCCAGCAGCATCCAGGGGGGGGAGCTGTTTTTT
TRBJ2-5,TRBV7-9,.,.,CASSLGGRGRETQYF,TGTGCCAGCAGCTTAGGAGGAAGGGGGAGAGAGACCCAGTACTTC
TRBJ1-5,TRBV23-1,once,TRBD1,CASTSTDRGTNQPQHF,TGCGCCAGCACCTCAACCGACAGGGGAACTAATCAGCCCCAGCATTTT
TRBJ2-5,TRBV6-5,.,.,CASSYDSLETQYF,TGTGCCAGCAGTTACGATTCGTTGGAGACCCAGTACTTC
TRBJ2-1,TRBV2,.,.,CASSVGGYNEQFF,TGTGCCAGCAGTGTGGGCGGGTACAATGAGCAGTTCTTC
TRBJ2-5,TRBV7-9,medium-sized,.,CASSLSLGLETQYF,TGTGCCAGCAGCTTATCACTAGGTTTAGAGACCCAGTACTTC
TRBJ1-1,TRBV10-3,.,.,CASNPPGSRTEAFF,TGTGCCAGCAACCCCCCTGGCAGCCGAACTGAAGCTTTCTTT
TRBJ1-5,TRBV6-2/TRBV6-3,.,.,CASRPPLSSNQPQHF,TGTGCCAGCAGACCTCCCTTAAGTAGCAATCAGCCCCAGCATTTT
TRBJ1-5,TRBV5-8,.,.,CATADSSYQPQHF,TGTGCCACCGCCGACAGTTCCTATCAGCCCCAGCATTTT
TRBJ1-6,TRBV7-9,.,.,CASSPYGPPNNSPLHF,TGTGCCAGCAGCCCCTACGGTCCTCCTAATAATTCACCCCTCCACTTT
TRBJ1-1,TRBV5-1,.,TRBD1,CASSWGQGEAGNTEAFF,TGCGCCAGCAGCTGGGGGCAGGGGGAGGCTGGGAACACTGAAGCTTTCTTT
TRBJ2-1,TRBV24-1,.,TRBD2,CATSDVPGRGSSYNEQFF,TGTGCCACCAGTGATGTCCCCGGGCGGGGGAGCTCCTACAATGAGCAGTTCTTC
TRBJ2-2,TRBV10-3,.,TRBD1,CAISVGQGVGSGELFF,TGTGCCATCAGTGTCGGGCAGGGGGTAGGGTCCGGGGAGCTGTTTTTT
TRBJ2-2,TRBV5-4,.,TRBD1,CASSPRGQGRGAGELFF,TGTGCCAGCAGCCCACGGGGACAGGGGAGGGGCGCCGGGGAGCTGTTTTTT
TRBJ1-6,TRBV18,once,.,CASSPPGSSYNSPLHF,TGTGCCAGCTCACCACCCGGAAGCTCCTATAATTCACCCCTCCACTTT
TRBJ2-2,TRBV19,.,TRBD1,CASQRQGANTGELFF,TGTGCCAGTCAACGACAGGGGGCTAACACCGGGGAGCTGTTTTTT
TRBJ1-2,TRBV3-1/TRBV3-2,.,.,CASSHRPTGDGYTF,TGTGCCAGCAGCCACCGACCAACGGGCGATGGCTACACCTTC
TRBJ2-3,TRBV7-2,.,.,CASSLAVTSTDTQYF,TGTGCCAGCAGCTTAGCCGTGACTAGCACAGATACGCAGTATTTT
TRBJ1-2,TRBV7-8,once,.,CASSLSPGVGNYGYTF,TGTGCCAGCAGCTTATCACCCGGGGTGGGTAACTATGGCTACACCTTC
TRBJ2-3,TRBV4-1,.,TRBD1,CASSPGQGLPDTQYF,TGCGCCAGCAGCCCGGGACAGGGGCTTCCAGATACGCAGTATTTT